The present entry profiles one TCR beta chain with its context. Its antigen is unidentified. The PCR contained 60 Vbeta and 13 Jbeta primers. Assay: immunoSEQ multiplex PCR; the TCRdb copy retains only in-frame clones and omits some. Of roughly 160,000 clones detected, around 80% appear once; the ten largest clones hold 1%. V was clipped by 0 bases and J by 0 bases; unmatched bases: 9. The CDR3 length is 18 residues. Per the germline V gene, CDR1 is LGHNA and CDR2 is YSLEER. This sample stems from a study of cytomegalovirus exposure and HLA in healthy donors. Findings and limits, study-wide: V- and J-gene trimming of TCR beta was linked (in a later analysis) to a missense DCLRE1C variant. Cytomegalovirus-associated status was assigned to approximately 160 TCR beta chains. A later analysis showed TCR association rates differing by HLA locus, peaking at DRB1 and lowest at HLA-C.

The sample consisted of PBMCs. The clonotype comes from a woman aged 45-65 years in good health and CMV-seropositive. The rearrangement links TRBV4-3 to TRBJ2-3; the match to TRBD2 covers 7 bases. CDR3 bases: TGCGCCAGCAGCCAAGAGGGTGGGAGGGGCCCCAGCACAGATACGCAGTATTTT. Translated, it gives CASSQEGGRGPSTDTQYF.